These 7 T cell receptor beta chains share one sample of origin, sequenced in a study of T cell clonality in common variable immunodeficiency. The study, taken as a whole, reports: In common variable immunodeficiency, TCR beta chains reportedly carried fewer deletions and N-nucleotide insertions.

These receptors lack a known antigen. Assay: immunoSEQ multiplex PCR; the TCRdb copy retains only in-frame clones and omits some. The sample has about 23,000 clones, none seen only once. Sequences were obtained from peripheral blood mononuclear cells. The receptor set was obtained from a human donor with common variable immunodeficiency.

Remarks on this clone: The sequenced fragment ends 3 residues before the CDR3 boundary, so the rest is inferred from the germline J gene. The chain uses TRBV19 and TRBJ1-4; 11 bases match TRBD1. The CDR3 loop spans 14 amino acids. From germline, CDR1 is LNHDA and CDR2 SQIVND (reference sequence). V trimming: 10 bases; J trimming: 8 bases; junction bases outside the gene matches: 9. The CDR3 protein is CAISPGQGDEKLFF. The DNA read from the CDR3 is TGTGCCATTTCCCCGGGACAGGGGGACGAAAAA. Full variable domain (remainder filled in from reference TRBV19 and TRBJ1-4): DGGITQSPKYLFRKEGQNVTLSCEQNLNHDAMYWYRQDPGQGLRLIYYSQIVNDFQKGDIAEGYSVSREKKESFPLTVTSAQKNPTAFYLCAISPGQGDEKLFFGSGTQLSVL.

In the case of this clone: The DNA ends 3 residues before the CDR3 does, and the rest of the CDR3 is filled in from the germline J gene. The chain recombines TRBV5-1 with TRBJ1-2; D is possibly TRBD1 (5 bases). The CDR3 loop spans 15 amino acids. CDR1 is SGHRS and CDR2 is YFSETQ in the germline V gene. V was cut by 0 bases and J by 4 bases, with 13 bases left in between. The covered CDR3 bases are TGCGCCAGCAGCTTGGCCAGGGTGGGCCTCTATGGC. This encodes CASSLARVGLYG. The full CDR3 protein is CASSLARVGLYGYTF.

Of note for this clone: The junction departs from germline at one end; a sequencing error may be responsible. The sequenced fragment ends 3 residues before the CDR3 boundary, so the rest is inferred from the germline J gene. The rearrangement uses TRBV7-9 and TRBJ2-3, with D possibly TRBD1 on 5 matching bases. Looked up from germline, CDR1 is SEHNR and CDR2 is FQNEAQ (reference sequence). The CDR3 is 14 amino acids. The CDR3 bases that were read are TGTGCCAGCAGCTTAGCAGTAGGGGCAGATGCG. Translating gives CASSLAVGADA. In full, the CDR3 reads CASSLAVGADAQYF.

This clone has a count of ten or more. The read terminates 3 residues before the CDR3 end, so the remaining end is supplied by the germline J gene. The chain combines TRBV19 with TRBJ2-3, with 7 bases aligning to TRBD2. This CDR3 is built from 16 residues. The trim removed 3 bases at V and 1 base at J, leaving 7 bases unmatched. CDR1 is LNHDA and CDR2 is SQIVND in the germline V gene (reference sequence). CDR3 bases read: TGTGCCAGTAGTATGGATTCTAGCGGCCGCACAGATACG. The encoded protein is CASSMDSSGRTDT. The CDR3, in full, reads CASSMDSSGRTDTQYF.

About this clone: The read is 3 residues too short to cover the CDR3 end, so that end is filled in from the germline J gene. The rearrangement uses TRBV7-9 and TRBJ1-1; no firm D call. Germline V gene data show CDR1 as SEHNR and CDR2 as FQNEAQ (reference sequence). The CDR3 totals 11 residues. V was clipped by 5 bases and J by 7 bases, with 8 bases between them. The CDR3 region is CASSPEGEAFF. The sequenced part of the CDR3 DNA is TGTGCCAGCAGCCCCGAGGGTGAA.

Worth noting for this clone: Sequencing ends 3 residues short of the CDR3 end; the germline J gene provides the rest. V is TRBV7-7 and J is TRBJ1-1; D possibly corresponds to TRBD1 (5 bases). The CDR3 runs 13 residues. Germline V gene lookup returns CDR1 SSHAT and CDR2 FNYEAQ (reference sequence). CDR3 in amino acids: CVSSLGRGTEAFF. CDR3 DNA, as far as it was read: TGTGTTAGCAGCTTAGGGCGGGGGACTGAA.

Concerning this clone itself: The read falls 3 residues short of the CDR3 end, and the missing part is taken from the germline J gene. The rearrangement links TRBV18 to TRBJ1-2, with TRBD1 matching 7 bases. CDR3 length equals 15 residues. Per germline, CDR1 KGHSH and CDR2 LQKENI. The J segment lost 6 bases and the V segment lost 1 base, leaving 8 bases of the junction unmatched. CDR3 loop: CASSPQGGTEDGYTF. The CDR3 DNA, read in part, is TGTGCCAGCTCACCACAAGGGGGCACGGAGGATGGC.